This passage covers 22 T cell receptor beta chains from one sample sequenced in a study of Ad26.COV2.S vaccination and SARS-CoV-2 variants. Some clones are missing from TCRdb's copy, which holds only in-frame ones; the method was immunoSEQ multiplex PCR. The profile shows roughly 350,000 clones, roughly 84% of them singletons. Described treatment: roughly 20 received Ad26.COV2.S at low or high dose, single or two shots; 5 received placebo; per-sample allocation not given. Vaccine and placebo recipients were sampled on day 63 after the first injection. The sequences come from peripheral blood, collected in a trial of Ad26.COV2.S vaccine versus placebo. These TCRs come from a person aged 18-65 years who received the Ad26.COV2.S COVID-19 vaccine or a placebo.

The genes are TRBV9 and TRBJ1-6; TRBD1 agrees at 10 bases. Germline CDR1 reads SGDLS; CDR2 reads YYNGEE. V was clipped by 4 bases and J by 13 bases; unmatched bases: 14. CDR3 length: 16 amino acids. CDR3 sequence (DNA): TGTGCCAGCAGCTCAGCCGGGACAGGGGTCCATCACCCCCTCCACTTT. Translated, it gives CASSSAGTGVHHPLHF.

The chain joins TRBV12-3 or TRBV12-4 to TRBJ2-5, with D tentatively TRBD1 or TRBD2 (5 bases each). V was shortened by 4 bases and J by 7 bases, with 13 bases between the two germline ends. This CDR3 is built from 13 residues. DNA for the CDR3: TGTGCCAGCAGTTACGGGGCCCCGGCGACCCAGTACTTC. The encoded protein is CASSYGAPATQYF.

This chain joins TRBV27 and TRBJ1-5, with D hard to call. The germline V gene encodes CDR1 MNHEY and CDR2 SMNVEV (reference sequence). This CDR3 spans 14 amino acids. The V end lost 1 base, the J end lost 4 bases, and 8 bases lay between the germline ends. The CDR3 coding sequence is TGTGCCAGCAGTTTATTTTTCCAGAATCAGCCCCAGCATTTT. Protein: CASSLFFQNQPQHF.

The chain couples TRBV11-3 to TRBJ2-2; 10 nucleotides align to TRBD1. Unmatched junction bases numbered 6, after V lost 5 bases and J lost 6 bases. Germline CDR1 is SGHNT and CDR2 is YENEEA. The CDR3 runs 15 residues. Here the CDR3 reads CASSPPGQGSGELFF. In DNA, the CDR3 is TGTGCCAGCAGCCCCCCGGGACAGGGGTCCGGGGAGCTGTTTTTT.

The gene calls are TRBV5-4 and TRBJ1-4; no clear D gene. The CDR3 is made up of 14 amino acids. The V gene's germline CDR1 is SGHNT and CDR2 YYREEE (reference sequence). V dropped 2 bases and J dropped 4 bases, with 9 bases sitting between them. Here the CDR3 reads CASSLRTDNEKLFF. The CDR3 DNA sequence: TGTGCCAGCAGCTTAAGGACGGATAATGAAAAACTGTTTTTT.

The chain couples TRBV3-1 (or the pseudogene TRBV3-2) to TRBJ2-3; 11 bases match TRBD2. The CDR3 totals 15 residues. The germline V gene has CDR1 LGHDT and CDR2 YNNKEL (reference sequence). V shed 5 bases, J shed 2 bases, and the junction held 3 bases outside the gene matches. CDR3: CASSETSGVTDTQYF. The CDR3 DNA is TGTGCCAGCAGCGAGACTAGCGGGGTCACAGATACGCAGTATTTT.

The genes are TRBV10-3 and TRBJ2-3; D may be TRBD2 (6 bases). CDR1 is ENHRY and CDR2 is SYGVKD in the germline V gene. The CDR3 covers 14 residues. Trimming removed 6 bases from V and 2 bases from J, with 12 bases in between. The CDR3 region has the DNA TGTGCCATCAGCCTTAGCGGTGACACAGATACGCAGTATTTT. Protein sequence: CAISLSGDTDTQYF.

The rearrangement uses TRBV6-4 and TRBJ2-2; 7 positions match TRBD1. Germline CDR1 reads MRHNA; CDR2 reads SNTAGT. V lost 0 bases to trimming and J lost 7 bases; unmatched junction nucleotides: 14. CDR3 size: 18 residues. CDR3 coding DNA: TGTGCCAGCAGTGACTCGAGTTCGAGGGGGCGCGCTCTCGGGGAGCTGTTTTTT. This codes for CASSDSSSRGRALGELFF.

The J gene is TRBJ2-7, the V gene TRBV3-1 (or the pseudogene TRBV3-2); TRBD2 is a possible D gene (6 bases). Germline V gene lookup returns CDR1 LGHDT and CDR2 YNNKEL (reference sequence). The CDR3 is 14 amino acids. The V gene lost 1 base and the J gene lost 5 bases, with 12 bases spanning the gap. The CDR3 coding sequence is TGTGCCAGCAGCCAAGTCGGGACTTTAAACGAGCAGTACTTC. Its protein product is CASSQVGTLNEQYF.

This clone turned up a few times. This chain uses TRBV6-2 or TRBV6-3 with TRBJ2-3; possibly TRBD2 for D (6 bases). The germline gives CDR1 MNHEY, CDR2 SVGEGT. This CDR3 contains 16 residues. Trimming cost V 5 bases and J 5 bases, with 20 bases left between them. CDR3 DNA: TGTGCCAGCAGTACACATAGACTAGAAATAGGAGATACGCAGTATTTT. Its protein is CASSTHRLEIGDTQYF.

The chain couples TRBV28 to TRBJ2-1, with D perhaps TRBD2 (5 bases). The germline CDR1 and CDR2 sequences are MDHEN and SYDVKM. This CDR3 is 12 amino acids long. V was trimmed by 5 bases and J by 6 bases, leaving 8 bases between them. The CDR3 loop is CASSREGNEQFF. CDR3 nucleotides: TGTGCCAGCAGTAGAGAGGGCAATGAGCAGTTCTTC.

The CDR3: CASRYEGQGHREQYF. The CDR3 DNA sequence: TGTGCCAGCAGATACGAGGGACAGGGTCACCGCGAGCAGTACTTC. The genes are TRBV6-5 and TRBJ2-7; 9 nucleotides agree with TRBD1. V gave up 6 bases and J gave up 6 bases; unmatched junction bases: 12. The length of the CDR3 is 15 residues. The germline gives CDR1 MNHEY, CDR2 SVGAGI.

The V and J genes are TRBV4-3 and TRBJ1-3; D possibly corresponds to TRBD1 (5 bases). The CDR3 is 14 amino acids. CDR1 and CDR2 from the germline V gene are LGHNA and YSLEER. V was clipped by 2 bases and J by 6 bases, with 11 bases between them. CDR3 amino acids: CASSQSAGANTIYF. The CDR3 bases are TGCGCCAGCAGCCAATCGGCCGGGGCAAACACCATATATTTT.

Points on this clone: This same CDR3 is encoded by further DNA sequences in the sample. J is TRBJ2-7 and V is TRBV7-3, with D maybe TRBD2 (6 bases). The CDR3 consists of 13 residues. V was cut by 2 bases and J by 7 bases, with 12 bases left in between. CDR1 is SGHTA and CDR2 is FQGTGA in the germline V gene. CDR3 sequence reads: CASSLGGTGEQYF. DNA of the CDR3: TGTGCCAGCAGCTTAGGAGGGACGGGGGAGCAGTACTTC.

The chain joins TRBV24-1 to TRBJ1-1; 11 bases map to TRBD1. The germline CDR1 and CDR2 sequences are KGHDR and SFDVKD. The CDR3 runs to 16 residues. Germline trimming cut 1 base from V and 1 base from J; bases unmatched to any gene: 1. The chain's CDR3 is CATSDFGTGGNTEAFF. CDR3 coding DNA: TGTGCCACCAGTGATTTCGGGACAGGGGGGAACACTGAAGCTTTCTTT.

The rearrangement uses TRBV19 and TRBJ2-3, with 9 nucleotides matching TRBD2. Per the germline V gene, CDR1 is LNHDA and CDR2 is SQIVND (reference sequence). CDR3 length equals 15 residues. V lost 9 bases and J lost 3; bases outside the gene matches: 10. The CDR3 reads CASSLSAGGTDTQYF. The CDR3 DNA follows: TGTGCCAGCTCATTGTCAGCGGGGGGTACAGATACGCAGTATTTT. The complete variable domain, with remaining parts taken from reference TRBV19 and TRBJ2-3, reads DGGITQSPKYLFRKEGQNVTLSCEQNLNHDAMYWYRQDPGQGLRLIYYSQIVNDFQKGDIAEGYSVSREKKESFPLTVTSAQKNPTAFYLCASSLSAGGTDTQYFGPGTRLTVL.

The chain uses TRBV9 and TRBJ1-6; TRBD1 might be the D (6 bases). Germline CDR1 reads SGDLS; CDR2 reads YYNGEE. Trimming pared 0 bases from V and 7 bases from J, leaving 17 bases between. This CDR3 is 17 amino acids long. DNA for the CDR3: TGTGCCAGCAGCGTAGAAGGTATCGGGACAAAAAATTCACCCCTCCACTTT. Translation gives CASSVEGIGTKNSPLHF.

The chain employs TRBV11-2 and TRBJ2-3; TRBD1 agrees at 9 bases. Unmatched junction bases numbered 3, after V lost 1 base and J lost 4 bases. The CDR3 loop spans 15 amino acids. CDR1 and CDR2 from the germline V gene are SGHAT and FQNNGV. The CDR3 DNA reads TGTGCCAGCAGCTTAGGGGACAGGGATTCAGATACGCAGTATTTT. Its translation is CASSLGDRDSDTQYF. The entire variable domain, with the rest obtained from reference TRBV11-2 and TRBJ2-3, is as follows: EAGVAQSPRYKIIEKRQSVAFWCNPISGHATLYWYQQILGQGPKLLIQFQNNGVVDDSQLPKDRFSAERLKGVDSTLKIQPAKLEDSAVYLCASSLGDRDSDTQYFGPGTRLTVL.

In nucleotides, the CDR3 is TGTGCCAGCAGTGAGGTCCGCCTGATGAACACTGAAGCTTTCTTT. It codes for CASSEVRLMNTEAFF. The rearrangement joins TRBV2 to TRBJ1-1; D not resolved. V dropped 3 bases and J dropped 0 bases, with 11 bases sitting between them. The CDR3 totals 15 residues. Per germline, CDR1 SNHLY and CDR2 FYNNEI.

In its sample, this clone was seen once. This chain uses TRBV6-2 or TRBV6-3 with TRBJ1-2; TRBD1 might be the D (6 bases). Germline CDR1 and CDR2: MNHEY and SVGEGT. The CDR3 has 13 amino acids. V shed 4 bases and J shed 4 bases, with 10 bases lying between them. The CDR3 DNA reads as TGTGCCAGCAGTTTGGGGGCTCGCTATGGCTACACCTTC. This translates into CASSLGARYGYTF.

The rearrangement uses TRBV21-1 and TRBJ2-5; whether TRBD1, the table's D call, matches the DNA was not checked. TRBV21-1 is termed a pseudogene. This CDR3 is 17 amino acids long. CDR3 in amino acids: CASSKEKPGGEGETQYF. In DNA, the CDR3 is TGTGCCAGCAGCAAAGAGAAGCCAGGGGGCGAGGGGGAGACCCAGTACTTC.

The genes are TRBV6-5 and TRBJ1-1; TRBD1 matches at 10 bases. Germline trimming cut 6 bases from V and 1 base from J; bases unmatched to any gene: 5. The CDR3 totals 15 residues. Germline V gives CDR1 MNHEY, CDR2 SVGAGI. As DNA, the CDR3 is TGTGCCAGCAGGGGGGGACAGGGGACGAACACTGAAGCTTTCTTT. Residues: CASRGGQGTNTEAFF.